The rows below give T cell receptor beta chains drawn from one sample of a study of OX40 agonist ivuxolimab in advanced cancers. Sequencing used immunoSEQ multiplex PCR; TCRdb keeps in-frame clones, though not all of them. The data contain about 83,000 clones, about 85% of them seen just once; the ten biggest clones take up 0.55% to 0.7%. This sample comprised CD4+ or CD8+ T cells sorted from blood, obtained in a trial of the OX40 agonist ivuxolimab. The receptors come from an adult with an advanced solid tumor such as melanoma, head and neck, liver or kidney cancer. CDR3s include the opening cysteine and the closing phenylalanine or tryptophan. The D gene is left open where the match is weak. A row's size may be missing; if present it is once, few, many or a size class.

NA | TRBJ2-1 | TRBV2 | 13 | once | TGTGCCAGCACCGGGGGTACCTACAATGAGCAGTTCTTC | CASTGGTYNEQFF
TRBD1 | TRBJ1-1 | TRBV11-2 | 15 | NA | TGTGCCAGCAGCTATCTACCGGGACAGGGCGCTGAAGCTTTCTTT | CASSYLPGQGAEAFF
TRBD2 | TRBJ2-2 | TRBV18 | 16 | NA | TGTGCCAGCTCACCGATAGCGGGGGCCGACACCGGGGAGCTGTTTTTT | CASSPIAGADTGELFF
TRBD1 | TRBJ2-7 | TRBV6-5 | 15 | once | TGTGCCAGCAGAACTGGACAGGACAGCTCCTACGAGCAGTACTTC | CASRTGQDSSYEQYF
TRBD1 | TRBJ2-7 | TRBV10-3 | 16 | once | TGTGCCATCGGGCCTGGGAAGGGACAGGGGGCGAGTGGGCAGTACTTC | CAIGPGKGQGASGQYF
TRBD2 | TRBJ2-3 | TRBV11-1 | 15 | NA | TGTGCCAGCAGCCCTCATCTCGGGGGGACGGATACGCAGTATTTT | CASSPHLGGTDTQYF
NA | TRBJ1-3 | TRBV7-2 | 14 | NA | TGTGCCAGCAGCTTATCAGGGGCTGGAAACACCATATATTTT | CASSLSGAGNTIYF
NA | TRBJ1-2 | TRBV4-2 | 15 | NA | TGTGCCAGCAGCCAAGGGCAGGGCCTTTATAATGGCTACACCTTC | CASSQGQGLYNGYTF
NA | TRBJ1-2 | TRBV20-1 | 11 | NA | TGCAGTGCTCGGGGTGGAGGGGGCTACACCTTC | CSARGGGGYTF
NA | TRBJ1-4 | TRBV6-5 | 14 | NA | TGTGCCAGCAGTTACGGAGGGAGCGATGAAAAACTGTTTTTT | CASSYGGSDEKLFF
TRBD1 | TRBJ2-3 | TRBV13 | 16 | NA | TGTGCCAGCAGCTCAGGGGGCGGTTTAAACGCGGATACGCAGTATTTT | CASSSGGGLNADTQYF
NA | TRBJ1-3 | TRBV18 | 16 | NA | TGTGCCAGCTCATCGTCGGGACCGAACTCTGGAAACACCATATATTTT | CASSSSGPNSGNTIYF
TRBD2 | TRBJ2-7 | TRBV4-3 | 18 | once | TGCGCCAGCAGCCAAGCAAGCCCCGGGAGGGTGAGCTCCTACGAGCAGTACTTC | CASSQASPGRVSSYEQYF
NA | TRBJ1-1 | TRBV7-2 | 14 | NA | TGTGCCAGCAGCTACAAGGGTGTGAACACTGAAGCTTTCTTT | CASSYKGVNTEAFF
NA | TRBJ2-1 | TRBV4-3 | 16 | NA | TGCGCCAGCAGCCAGGGCCCTGACACCTCCTACAATGAGCAGTTCTTC | CASSQGPDTSYNEQFF
NA | TRBJ2-7 | TRBV19 | 13 | NA | TGTGCCAGTAGTATAGAGCTTTGGTACGAGCAGTACTTC | CASSIELWYEQYF
NA | TRBJ1-4 | TRBV28 | 15 | NA | TGTGCCAGCGCGAAAGGGGGGGGCGTGAAGGAAAAACTGTTTTTT | CASAKGGGVKEKLFF
NA | TRBJ1-1 | TRBV19 | 13 | NA | TGTGCCAGTGGGGCCAACATGAACACTGAAGCTTTCTTT | CASGANMNTEAFF
NA | TRBJ1-2 | TRBV19 | 13 | NA | TGTGCCAGTAGGAGGTCGGGAAGCGATGGCTACACCTTC | CASRRSGSDGYTF
TRBD1 | TRBJ1-2 | TRBV13 | 15 | NA | TGTGCCAGCAGCCCTACACAGGGGGCGGTTACCGGCTACACCTTC | CASSPTQGAVTGYTF
NA | TRBJ2-1 | TRBV7-7 | 13 | NA | TGTGCTAGCAGCTTAGACTCCTACAATGAGCAGTTCTTC | CASSLDSYNEQFF
NA | TRBJ2-5 | TRBV1 | 17 | NA | TGCACCAGCAGCCAAGATACTAGCGGGGGGTCCGAAGAGACCCAGTACTTC | CTSSQDTSGGSEETQYF
TRBD1 | TRBJ2-5 | TRBV6-5 | 15 | NA | TGTGCCAGCAGTTCCCCGGACAGGGGGCGAGAGACCCAGTACTTC | CASSSPDRGRETQYF
TRBD1 | TRBJ2-7 | TRBV6-6 | 15 | NA | TGTGCCAGCAGTCACCTCGACAGGGGAGGAATCGAGCAGTACTTC | CASSHLDRGGIEQYF
TRBD1 | TRBJ1-2 | TRBV4-1 | 17 | NA | TGCGCCAGCAGCCAGGGGACAGGGGGCGGTTATAGCTATGGCTACACCTTC | CASSQGTGGGYSYGYTF
NA | TRBJ1-4 | TRBV30 | 15 | once | TGTGCCTGGAGTCCGACATCGTTCGGTAATGAAAAACTGTTTTTT | CAWSPTSFGNEKLFF
TRBD2 | TRBJ2-7 | TRBV19 | 14 | NA | TGTGCCAGTAGTACAACTAGCGGGGGCTACGAGCAGTACTTC | CASSTTSGGYEQYF
NA | TRBJ2-3 | TRBV7-2 | 12 | NA | TGTGCCAGCAGCCCTACTGCTGATACGCAGTATTTT | CASSPTADTQYF
TRBD1 | TRBJ2-7 | TRBV6-5 | 14 | NA | TGTGCCAGCAGTTACGGGAGACAGGGCGGAGAGCAGTACTTC | CASSYGRQGGEQYF
NA | TRBJ2-3 | TRBV2 | 14 | NA | TGTGCCAGCATCCGGGAAGGGGGCACAGATACGCAGTATTTT | CASIREGGTDTQYF
NA | TRBJ2-5 | TRBV19 | 12 | NA | TGTGCCAGTAGCAGCAATGGGGAGACCCAGTACTTC | CASSSNGETQYF
TRBD1 | TRBJ1-1 | TRBV12-5 | 15 | NA | TGTGCTAGTGGTTTAGCTACAGGGGACGACACTGAAGCTTTCTTT | CASGLATGDDTEAFF
NA | TRBJ2-7 | TRBV19 | 14 | NA | TGTGCCAGTAGTATCCTCTCGGCCCGGAACGAGCAGTACTTC | CASSILSARNEQYF
TRBD1 | TRBJ2-7 | TRBV30 | 16 | NA | TGTGCCTGGAACCACGCAGGGGGCCGGGCAATCTACGAGCAGTACTTC | CAWNHAGGRAIYEQYF
NA | TRBJ1-2 | TRBV30 | 13 | NA | TGTGCCTGGAGTGGCCACGTGTCAAGGGTTCTCACCTTC | CAWSGHVSRVLTF
NA | TRBJ2-5 | TRBV7-9 | 16 | NA | TGTGCCAGCAGCCCTGGGTGGGATACATTCCAAGAGACCCAGTACTTC | CASSPGWDTFQETQYF
TRBD1 | TRBJ1-5 | TRBV7-9 | 15 | NA | TGTGCCAGCAGCCCTTCAGGGGGCGCGAGGCAGCCCCAGCATTTT | CASSPSGGARQPQHF
NA | TRBJ1-6 | TRBV12-5 | 17 | once | TGTGCTAGTGGTTTGGCCCCCGGGGCCAGACATAATTCACCCCTCCACTTT | CASGLAPGARHNSPLHF
NA | TRBJ2-2 | TRBV5-1 | 14 | NA | TGCGCCAGCAGCCCCGGACTAAACACCGGGGAGCTGTTTTTT | CASSPGLNTGELFF
NA | TRBJ2-5 | TRBV2 | 13 | NA | TGTGCCAGCAGGCTGGACAGCCAAGAGACCCAGTACTTC | CASRLDSQETQYF
NA | TRBJ2-7 | TRBV2 | 12 | NA | TGTGCCAGCAGAAGAACAGTGGCGGAGCAGTACTTC | CASRRTVAEQYF
TRBD1 | TRBJ1-4 | TRBV5-4 | 17 | once | TGTGCCAGCAGCTTACTTTCGGTTGGACAGGAGAATGAAAAACTGTTTTTT | CASSLLSVGQENEKLFF
NA | TRBJ2-7 | TRBV6-6 | 15 | NA | TGTGCCAGCAGGGACGGGCAGGGGGGCTTTTACGAGCAGTACTTC | CASRDGQGGFYEQYF
NA | TRBJ2-3 | TRBV6-5 | 15 | NA | TGTGCCAGCAGGTACAGGGTCGGGCTCTCAGATACGCAGTATTTT | CASRYRVGLSDTQYF
NA | TRBJ2-4 | TRBV6-1 | 15 | NA | TGTGCCAGCAGTGAGCATCCCTCCGGGGCGGACATTCAGTACTTC | CASSEHPSGADIQYF
TRBD2 | TRBJ2-1 | TRBV7-3 | 16 | NA | TGTGCCAGCAGCCTTACCGGGACTAGCGGTGGTTCAGGGCAGTTCTTC | CASSLTGTSGGSGQFF
TRBD1 | TRBJ1-1 | TRBV18 | 14 | NA | TGTGCCAGCTCGCAGACAGGGGACAGGACTGAAGCTTTCTTT | CASSQTGDRTEAFF
TRBD1 | TRBJ1-2 | TRBV23-1 | 16 | NA | TGCGCCAGCAGTCCATCTACCGAGAGACAGGGAAAAGGCTACACCTTC | CASSPSTERQGKGYTF